The T cell receptor beta chain described here comes from a study of shared clonotypes between healthy human individuals. The authors distributed each subset's genomic DNA evenly over several immunoSEQ plates. Sorted-subset replicate PCRs used roughly 210 ng of genomic DNA. This amount corresponded to tens of thousands of T cell genomes. Method: immunoSEQ multiplex PCR; TCRdb's copy keeps in-frame clones and lacks some. The sample holds around 550,000 clones, 90% to 96% seen once. The CDR3 runs to 15 residues. J gave up 6 bases and V 5 bases, and 10 bases lay outside the gene matches. Germline CDR1 SGHAT, CDR2 FQNNGV.

The sequence came from a woman in her 30s in good health. The specimen was naive CD4+ T cells sorted from blood. Subset meaning: CD45RA+ positively selected. The chain carries TRBV11-2 and TRBJ2-7; 10 nucleotides align to TRBD1. CDR3 in amino acids: CASSTMGQGLGEQYF. The CDR3, as DNA: TGTGCCAGCAGCACCATGGGACAGGGGCTCGGCGAGCAGTACTTC. The whole variable domain, filled in from reference TRBV11-2 and TRBJ2-7, reads EAGVAQSPRYKIIEKRQSVAFWCNPISGHATLYWYQQILGQGPKLLIQFQNNGVVDDSQLPKDRFSAERLKGVDSTLKIQPAKLEDSAVYLCASSTMGQGLGEQYFGPGTRLTVT.